This is a list of T cell receptor beta chains from one sample in a study of blood T cell repertoires in COVID-19. Repertoires were generated with immunoSEQ multiplex PCR, while TCRdb's copy carries only in-frame clones and drops some. The table has approximately 260,000 clones, about 81% seen once. The sample consisted of peripheral blood. The source of these receptors is a woman in her fifties or sixties with active or convalescent COVID-19. The CDR3 runs from the conserved cysteine through the conserved F or W. Each record gives: clone size, V gene, CDR3 protein. Not all rows give a size; the values are once, few, many and, for expanded clones, a class.

>few|TRBV9
CASSVAGGEKLFF
>NA|TRBV4-3
CASSQSGANTGELFF
>NA|TRBV7-8
CASSRLANEQFF
>NA|TRBV7-8
CASGKGNEKLFF
>NA|TRBV7-2
CASSLSRTGELFF
>once|TRBV29-1
CSVGEAGGNEQFF
>NA|TRBV5-4
CASSYGQSSGNTIYF
>NA|TRBV27
CASSRDRANYGYTF
>NA|TRBV4-1
CASSQGQGPQTNYGYTF
>NA|TRBV3-1/TRBV3-2
CASTVTSGGAFEQFF
>NA|TRBV2
CASSEAKRRYEQFF
>NA|TRBV28
CASSVTSGGAYEQYF
>NA|TRBV7-8
CASSQVQFTDTQYF
>NA|TRBV18
CASLRTYEPGEQYF
>NA|TRBV5-1
CASSQMSNTEAFF
>NA|TRBV28
CASSPGTGGSIFSSPLHF